This T cell receptor (beta chain) derives from a study of OX40 agonist ivuxolimab in advanced cancers. About the research overall: From 23 to 79 years was the age range, with a mean of approximately 58 years, and 70% to 85% were male. Partial responses were achieved by three patients, one with hepatocellular carcinoma and two with cutaneous melanoma.

CDR1 and CDR2 from the germline V gene are MDHEN and SYDVKM. V lost 3 bases and J 0 bases, leaving 12 bases between the germline ends. The CDR3 has 15 amino acids. Repertoires were generated with immunoSEQ multiplex PCR, while TCRdb's copy carries only in-frame clones and drops some. The table records approximately 35,000 clones, roughly 90% of them present only once. No patient had autoimmune disease or received systemic immunosuppression. This TCR was sampled from an adult with an advanced solid tumor such as melanoma, head and neck, liver or kidney cancer. The chain combines TRBV28 with TRBJ2-7; possibly TRBD1 for D (5 bases). This specimen was CD4+ or CD8+ T cells sorted from blood, taken in a trial of the OX40 agonist ivuxolimab. The DNA of the CDR3 is TGTGCCAGCAGTTTGGGGCAGGGTGGCTCCTACGAGCAGTACTTC. It codes for CASSLGQGGSYEQYF.